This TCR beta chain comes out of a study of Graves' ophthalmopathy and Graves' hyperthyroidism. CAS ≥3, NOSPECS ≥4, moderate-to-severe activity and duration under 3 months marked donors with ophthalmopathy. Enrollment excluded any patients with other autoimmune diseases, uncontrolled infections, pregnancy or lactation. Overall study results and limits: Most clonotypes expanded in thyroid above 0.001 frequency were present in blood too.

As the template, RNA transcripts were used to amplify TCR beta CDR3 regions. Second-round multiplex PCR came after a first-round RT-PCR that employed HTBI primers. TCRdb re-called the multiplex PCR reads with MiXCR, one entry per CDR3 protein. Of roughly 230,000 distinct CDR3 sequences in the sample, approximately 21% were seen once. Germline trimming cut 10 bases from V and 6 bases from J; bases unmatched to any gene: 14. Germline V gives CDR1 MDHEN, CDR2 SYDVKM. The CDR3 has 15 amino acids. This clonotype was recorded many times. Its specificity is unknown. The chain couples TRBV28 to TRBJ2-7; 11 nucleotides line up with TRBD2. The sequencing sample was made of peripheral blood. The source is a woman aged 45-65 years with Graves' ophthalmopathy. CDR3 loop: CATRQASGRYGEQYF. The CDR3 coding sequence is TGTGCCACCCGCCAGGCTAGCGGGAGGTATGGCGAGCAGTACTTC.